This TCR beta chain was recovered during a study of early T cells in non-severe SARS-CoV-2 infection (dated by TCRdb to the early 2020s). About the full investigation: Bulk RNA from unsorted whole blood was used for TCR sequencing, so alpha and beta chains could not be paired. The full study reports these points: VDJdb matching was skewed toward anti-spike CD8 responses and likely underestimated virus-specific expansions, missing private and CD4 specificities.

Receptor libraries were prepared by 5' RACE. The reads were generated on a NextSeq 500. To correct for sequencing error and PCR bias, the TCR library protocol tagged individual cDNA molecules with unique molecular identifiers. Both TCR alpha and beta chains were sequenced, and tight co-correlation was observed between alpha and beta sequence abundances in each sample. The paper's processing steps were these. Decombinator V4 was used to perform V gene, J gene and CDR3 annotation of TCR sequences. TCRs were defined as expanded if a significant change between any two time points was detected under a Poisson model with p below 0.0001. TCR abundances were normalised to the total number of TCRs sequenced in each sample and reported as counts per million. VDJdb, accessed on 1 November 2021, was searched for TCRs annotated for CMV, EBV and SARS-CoV-2, and TCRs annotated for more than one antigen were excluded. TCRdb reanalyzed the raw reads on its own, using fastp at Q25 for trimming and MiXCR for clone calling, and kept in-frame beta chains. One record per CDR3 amino acid sequence lists the most common genes and DNA. TCRdb's processing, not the study's, gives the V and J calls here. This sample is represented by tens of thousands of distinct CDR3 sequences; approximately 13% of them were singletons. Of the sample, over 6% is held by the ten largest clones.

The study was a case-control design nested within a healthcare worker cohort in London, UK, with weekly nasopharyngeal swab PCR tests and blood sampling. Between 23 and 31 March 2020, the week of the UK lockdown, healthcare workers were enrolled and then followed up weekly for as long as 16 weeks. A note on this clonotype: Its antigen remains unidentified. Nothing much larger sits one base from this clone, and base qualities are not available.

Input material: whole blood. The source of this sequence is an adult who was a healthcare worker with PCR-confirmed SARS-CoV-2 infection or an uninfected control (not recorded which).

The CDR3: CASSPQADGNTIYF. The DNA sequence reads TGTGCCAGCTCACCACAGGCGGACGGAAACACCATATATTTT. The chain employs TRBV18 and TRBJ1-3; the D gene identity is not certain. The CDR1 and CDR2 encoded by the germline V gene are KGHSH and LQKENI. Reading from cysteine to phenylalanine, the CDR3 counts 14 amino acids. Only the CDR3 part of the read is kept: 42 bases, read in frame from the first base. Between the V and J ends, shortened by 1 base and 4 bases respectively, the junction contains 8 bases.